This T cell receptor (beta chain) was recorded in a study of blood T cell repertoires in COVID-19. Overall study context: T cells, B-cell-depleted T cells, or PBMCs provided the cDNA or gDNA that served as material.

The V gene lost 1 base and the J gene lost 4 bases, with 9 bases spanning the gap. Germline loops: CDR1 SGHVS, CDR2 FQNEAQ. The CDR3 contains 14 residues. In the original processing: Reference gene primer amplification in the assay estimated nucleated cell counts. Data came from immunoSEQ multiplex PCR; TCRdb stores just in-frame clones and leaves some out. V and J calls and clone size are as listed in that table; D and trimming were resolved from the DNA. The sample has 100,000 to 150,000 clones; around 83% are singletons. The sample consisted of peripheral blood. The chain uses TRBV7-8 and TRBJ2-3; a possible D gene is TRBD1 (6 bases). This TCR came from a woman in her forties or fifties with acute or convalescent COVID-19. This CDR3 reads CASSLDRVPDTQYF. CDR3 nucleotide sequence: TGTGCCAGCAGCTTAGACAGGGTGCCAGATACGCAGTATTTT.